This T cell receptor beta chain was obtained from a study of PD-1 blockade in classical Hodgkin lymphoma. The repertoire was sequenced with immunoSEQ multiplex PCR; TCRdb's copy has only in-frame clones and lacks some. This table has about 27,000 clones, around 83% appearing once. Of note for this clone: Its antigen is not known.

Described time point: cycle 4 day 1 (C4D1), after five to seven weeks of nivolumab. Each patient's relapse followed autologous stem cell transplantation, and brentuximab vedotin exposure varied. With magnetic negative selection, CD4+ T cells were purified from PBMCs that had been thawed. Regarding the study as a whole: Complete responders started with a diversity level that resembled newly diagnosed patients at baseline. It was reported that newly diagnosed patients had less baseline TCR diversity than healthy donors.

The TCR originated in a human donor with classical Hodgkin lymphoma. The sequencing here drew on CD4+ T cells from blood, taken before the fourth cycle of nivolumab.

The CDR3 DNA follows: TGTGCCAGCTCACCCCGAGAAGGGAACACCGGGGAGCTGTTTTTT. Translating gives CASSPREGNTGELFF. This chain uses TRBV18 with TRBJ2-2; D is unclear. Germline lookup yields CDR1 KGHSH and CDR2 LQKENI. This CDR3 comprises 15 residues. V was clipped by 3 bases and J by 1 base, with 9 bases between them.